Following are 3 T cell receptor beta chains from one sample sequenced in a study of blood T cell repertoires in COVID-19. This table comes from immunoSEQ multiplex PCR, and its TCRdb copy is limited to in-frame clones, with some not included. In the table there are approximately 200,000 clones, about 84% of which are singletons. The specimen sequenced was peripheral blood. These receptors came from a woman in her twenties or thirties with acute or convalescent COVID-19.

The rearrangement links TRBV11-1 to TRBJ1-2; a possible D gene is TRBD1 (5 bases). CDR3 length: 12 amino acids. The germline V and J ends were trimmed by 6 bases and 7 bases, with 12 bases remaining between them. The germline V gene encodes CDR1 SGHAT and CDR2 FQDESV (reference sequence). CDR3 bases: TGTGCCAGCAGTTCTACAGGCGGTGGCTACACCTTC. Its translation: CASSSTGGGYTF.

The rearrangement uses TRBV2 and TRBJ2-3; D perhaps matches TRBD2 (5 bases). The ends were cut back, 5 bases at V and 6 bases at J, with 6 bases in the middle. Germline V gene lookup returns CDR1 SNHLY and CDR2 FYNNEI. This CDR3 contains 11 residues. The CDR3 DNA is TGTGCCAGCAGTTTAGCGGATACGCAGTATTTT. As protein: CASSLADTQYF.

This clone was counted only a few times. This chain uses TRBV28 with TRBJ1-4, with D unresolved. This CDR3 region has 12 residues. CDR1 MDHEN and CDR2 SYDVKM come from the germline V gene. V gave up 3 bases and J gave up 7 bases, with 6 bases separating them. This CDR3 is CASSFLFEKLFF. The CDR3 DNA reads TGTGCCAGCAGTTTCTTGTTTGAAAAACTGTTTTTT.